The 3 T cell receptor beta chains presented below share a single source sample, sequenced in a study of beta chain features in type 1 diabetes. Their target antigens are unknown. Expressed TCRB transcripts got sequenced, as all isolated RNA was reverse transcribed. The protocol was immunoSEQ multiplex PCR, while the TCRdb copy is restricted to in-frame clones and leaves out a portion. Of 600,000 or so clones listed, roughly an eighth are singletons. Overall study results and limits: Moderate yet significant TCRB CDR3 shortening was seen in Type 1 diabetes patients in all four CD4+ subsets.

The specimen was naive CD4+ T cells from blood. These receptors all come from a young man with type 1 diabetes.

This clone was counted between two and nine times. Other DNA sequences in this sample translate to the same CDR3. The V call is TRBV30, the J call TRBJ2-7; a weak D match, TRBD2 (5 bases). CDR1 and CDR2 from the germline V gene are GTSNPN and SVGIG (reference sequence). V dropped 2 bases and J dropped 3 bases, with 8 bases sitting between them. The CDR3 extends over 12 amino acids. The CDR3 coding sequence is TGTGCCTGGAGTTTAGGAGGCTACGAGCAGTACTTC. It yields the protein CAWSLGGYEQYF.

This clone was seen a handful of times. V is TRBV7-2 and J is TRBJ2-5, with D possibly being TRBD2 (5 bases). Between the trimmed V and J ends, which lost 3 bases and 3 bases, there was a span of 11 bases. CDR3 length: 14 residues. CDR1 is SGHTA and CDR2 is FQGNSA in the germline V gene. The CDR3 DNA sequence: TGTGCCAGCAGCTTCCCCGGGGTGGAAGAGACCCAGTACTTC. This translates into CASSFPGVEETQYF.

The chain employs TRBV30 and TRBJ2-3, with D possibly being TRBD1 or TRBD2 (5 bases each). CDR3 size: 13 residues. Per germline, CDR1 GTSNPN and CDR2 SVGIG (reference sequence). V gave up 3 bases and J gave up 7 bases, with 14 bases separating them. This CDR3 is CAWSVGERYTQYF. CDR3 nucleotides: TGTGCCTGGAGCGTGGGGGAGCGGTATACGCAGTATTTT.